This T cell receptor (beta chain) emerged from a study of blood T cells in healthy people across ages. Study-wide results and limits: Diversity estimates from one million T cells were considered underestimates. Across the age range, TCR beta diversity per million T cells fell in a roughly linear way.

The CDR3 length is 15 residues. Germline-derived CDR1 and CDR2 are KGHSH and LQKENI. With 2 bases removed from V and 7 bases from J, the gap between germline ends came to 15 bases. Through a sample-barcoded 5' primer and a J-beta primer mix, a second PCR was run for roughly 6 to 12 cycles. TCRdb used MiXCR to reprocess the 5' RACE reads, holding one entry per CDR3 protein. The repertoire has 600,000 to 800,000 distinct CDR3 sequences, around 21% of them found once; the top ten carry under 4%. Concerning this clonotype: Its target is not known.

Per sample, at least 6 micrograms of total RNA were extracted. The chain combines TRBV18 with TRBJ2-1; D perhaps matches TRBD2 (5 bases). This TCR was recovered from a man in his 70s in good health. Source material: blood. DNA of the CDR3: TGTGCCAGCTCACCAATGGGAAGCGGTACGAATGAGCAGTTCTTC. This sequence encodes CASSPMGSGTNEQFF.